The clone carrying this T cell receptor (beta chain) was seen repeatedly, ten times or more. As yet, its antigen is unknown. This entry is derived from a study of T-cell reconstitution after alpha-beta-depleted transplantation in children. Findings and limits, study-wide: In some patients, recipient T cells and intrathymic progenitors surviving conditioning explained high day-60 diversity. Alpha-beta T cells present about two months after transplant were reported to originate from several hundred expanded graft clones. At one year after transplant, newly produced T cells mostly accounted for T-cell counts and diversity.

Unique molecular identifiers were used to barcode this TCRbeta library. TCRdb redid the calling of the PCR reads with MiXCR, one entry per CDR3 protein. This table holds roughly 300,000 distinct CDR3 sequences, more than 9% found once. CDR3 length equals 11 residues. CDR1 and CDR2 (germline): GTSNPN, SVGIG (reference sequence). This TCR derives from a male patient aged 2 to 10 who had a stem cell transplant for chronic granulomatous disease, so the T cells may come from the graft donor. The chain combines TRBV30 with TRBJ1-1; TRBD1 matches 7 bases. Sequencing was performed on peripheral blood, taken 180 days after TCRalphabeta/CD19-depleted stem cell transplant. The DNA of the CDR3 is TGTGCGGAGGGGGCGAACACTGAAGCTTTCTTT. Its translation is CAEGANTEAFF.